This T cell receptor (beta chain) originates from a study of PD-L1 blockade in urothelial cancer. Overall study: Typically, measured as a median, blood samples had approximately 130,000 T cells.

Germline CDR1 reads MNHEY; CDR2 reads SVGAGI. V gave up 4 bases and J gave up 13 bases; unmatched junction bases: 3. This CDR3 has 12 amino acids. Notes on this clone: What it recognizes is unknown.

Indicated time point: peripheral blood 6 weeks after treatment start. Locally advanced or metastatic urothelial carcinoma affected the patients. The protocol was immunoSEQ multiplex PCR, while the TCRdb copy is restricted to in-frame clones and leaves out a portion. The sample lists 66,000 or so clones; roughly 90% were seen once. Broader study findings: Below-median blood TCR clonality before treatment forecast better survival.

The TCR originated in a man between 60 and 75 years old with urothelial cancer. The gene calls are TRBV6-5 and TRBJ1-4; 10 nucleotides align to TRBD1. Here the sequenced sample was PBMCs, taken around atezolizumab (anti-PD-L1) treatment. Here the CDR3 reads CASSSDRGRLFF. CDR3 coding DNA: TGTGCCAGCAGTTCGGACAGGGGGAGACTGTTTTTT.